This TCR beta chain was recovered during a study of blood T cell repertoires in COVID-19. Original data processing: Reference gene primer amplification yielded estimated nucleated cell counts. Method: immunoSEQ multiplex PCR; TCRdb's copy keeps in-frame clones and lacks some. That table furnishes V, J and clone size, whereas the DNA furnished D and trimming. Of fewer than 500,000 clones detected, 75% to 90% appear once; the ten largest clones hold more than 0.95%. Participant-given clinical history determined each cohort assignment. In Cohort 3, a recovered donor had either two negative PCRs, clearance, or symptom resolution. J lost 4 bases, V lost 8 bases, and 12 bases had no gene match. The germline gives CDR1 MNHEY, CDR2 SMNVEV (reference sequence). This CDR3 region has 15 residues.

The sequencing input was PBMCs or T cells enriched from blood (not recorded which). The TCR sequence derives from a man aged 30 to 45 who had recovered from COVID-19. This chain links TRBV27 with TRBJ1-1; 8 bases are shared with TRBD1. DNA for the CDR3: TGTGCCAGCGAAGCCAGGGGGCGTCCAGGCACTGAAGCTTTCTTT. It encodes CASEARGRPGTEAFF.